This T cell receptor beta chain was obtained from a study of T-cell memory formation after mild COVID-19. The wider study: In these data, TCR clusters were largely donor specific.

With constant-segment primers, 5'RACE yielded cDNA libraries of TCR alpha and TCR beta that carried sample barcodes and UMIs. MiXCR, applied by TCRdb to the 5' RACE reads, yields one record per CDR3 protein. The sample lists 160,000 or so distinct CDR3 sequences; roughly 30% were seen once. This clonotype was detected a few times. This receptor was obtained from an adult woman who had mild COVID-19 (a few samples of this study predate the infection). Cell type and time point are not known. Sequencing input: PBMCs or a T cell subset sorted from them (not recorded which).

The CDR3 DNA follows: TGCGCCAGCAGCCCACAACGGGCATTGGGGTCACCCCTCCACTTT. The encoded protein is CASSPQRALGSPLHF. V is TRBV5-1 and J is TRBJ1-6; D is uncertain. The CDR3 totals 15 residues. Germline V gene data show CDR1 as SGHRS and CDR2 as YFSETQ. Trimming took 4 bases from V and 10 from J, leaving 18 bases between them. Complete variable domain (other parts from reference TRBV5-1 and TRBJ1-6): KAGVTQTPRYLIKTRGQQVTLSCSPISGHRSVSWYQQTPGQGLQFLFEYFSETQRNKGNFPGRFSGRQFSNSRSEMNVSTLELGDSALYLCASSPQRALGSPLHFGNGTRLTVT.